This T cell receptor (beta chain) appears in the sequencing data of a study of cytomegalovirus exposure and HLA in healthy donors. Across the study: In a later analysis, the approximately 110 validation repertoires were reported to have used the same platform as the approximately 700 first-cohort repertoires.

This CDR3 contains 20 residues. CDR1 is SQVTM and CDR2 is ANQGSEA in the germline V gene. The V gene end was trimmed by 0 bases and the J gene end by 0 bases; junction bases not matched to a gene: 14. Findings of the study overall: First-cohort TCR clusters were later found to tend to co-occur in the 120 validation repertoires. It was approximately 150 TCR beta chains that were listed as cytomegalovirus-associated. Cytomegalovirus status, reportedly, was diagnosed with high specificity and sensitivity by the classifier.

The table came from immunoSEQ multiplex PCR; TCRdb's copy has only in-frame clones and leaves some out. The profile shows a few hundred thousand clones, about 86% of them singletons. This clone has only one observation. What it recognizes is unknown. The gene calls are TRBV29-1 and TRBJ1-2, with 12 bases aligning to TRBD1. The sample comprised PBMCs. The source is a woman under 30 in good health and CMV-seronegative. The CDR3 DNA reads TGCAGCGTTGAAGACTTCGGGACAGGGGGCGAAAACCTAGCTAACTATGGCTACACCTTC. This sequence encodes CSVEDFGTGGENLANYGYTF. Using reference TRBV29-1 and TRBJ1-2 for the parts outside the CDR3, the full variable domain is SAVISQKPSRDICQRGTSLTIQCQVDSQVTMMFWYRQQPGQSLTLIATANQGSEATYESGFVIDKFPISRPNLTFSTLTVSNMSPEDSSIYLCSVEDFGTGGENLANYGYTFGSGTRLTVV.